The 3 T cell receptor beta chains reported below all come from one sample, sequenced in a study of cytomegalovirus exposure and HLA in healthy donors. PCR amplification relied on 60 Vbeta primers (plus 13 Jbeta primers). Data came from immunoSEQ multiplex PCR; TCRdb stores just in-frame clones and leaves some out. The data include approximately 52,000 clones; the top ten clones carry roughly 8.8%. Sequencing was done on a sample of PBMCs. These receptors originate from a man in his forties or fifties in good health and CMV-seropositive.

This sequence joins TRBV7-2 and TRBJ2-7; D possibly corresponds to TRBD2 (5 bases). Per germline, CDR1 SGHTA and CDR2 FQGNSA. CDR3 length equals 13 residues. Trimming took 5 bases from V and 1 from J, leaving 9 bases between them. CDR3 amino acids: CASSPPGSYEQYF. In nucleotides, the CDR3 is TGTGCCAGCAGCCCCCCGGGATCCTACGAGCAGTACTTC.

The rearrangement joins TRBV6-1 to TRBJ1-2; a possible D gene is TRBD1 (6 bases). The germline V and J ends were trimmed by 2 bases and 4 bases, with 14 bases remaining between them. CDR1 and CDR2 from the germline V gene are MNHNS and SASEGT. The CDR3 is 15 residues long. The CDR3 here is CASSENIGGGYGYTF. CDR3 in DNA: TGTGCCAGCAGTGAAAATATAGGGGGGGGCTATGGCTACACCTTC.

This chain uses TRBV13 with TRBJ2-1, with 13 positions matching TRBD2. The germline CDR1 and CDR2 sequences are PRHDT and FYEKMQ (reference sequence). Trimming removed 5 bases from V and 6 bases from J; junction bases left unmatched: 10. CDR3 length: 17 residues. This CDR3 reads CASSPPSLAGGRNEQFF. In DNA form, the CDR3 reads TGTGCCAGCAGCCCTCCCTCACTAGCGGGGGGGCGCAATGAGCAGTTCTTC.